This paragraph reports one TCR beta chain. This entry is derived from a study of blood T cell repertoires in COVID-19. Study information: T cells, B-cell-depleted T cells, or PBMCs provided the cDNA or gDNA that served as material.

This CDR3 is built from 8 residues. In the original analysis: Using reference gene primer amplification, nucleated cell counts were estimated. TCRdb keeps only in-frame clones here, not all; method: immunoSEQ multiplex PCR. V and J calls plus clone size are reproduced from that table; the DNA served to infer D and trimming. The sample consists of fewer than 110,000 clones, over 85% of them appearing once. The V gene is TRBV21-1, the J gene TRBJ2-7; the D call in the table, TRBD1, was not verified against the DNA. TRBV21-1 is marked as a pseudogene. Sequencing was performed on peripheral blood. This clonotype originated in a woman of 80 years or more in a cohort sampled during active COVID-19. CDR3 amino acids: CASSKQIF. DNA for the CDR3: TGTGCCAGCAGCAAACAAATTTTC.